This TCR beta chain was identified in a study of T cells in Graves' hyperthyroidism and ophthalmopathy. About the research overall: Prior to any treatment, at the point of initial diagnosis, peripheral blood was collected. Study findings and constraints: Through a model of 13 V-J features, ophthalmopathy was separated from stable hyperthyroidism. Within blood appeared most thyroid clonotypes that had expanded above 0.001.

The table lists this clonotype with many counts. Its target is unknown. It was uncontrolled infection, other autoimmune disease, pregnancy or lactation that excluded patients. Researchers took RNA transcripts and amplified the TCR beta CDR3 regions from them. When the TCR CDR3 underwent first-round RT-PCR, the HTBI primer set was used. TCRdb used MiXCR to reprocess the multiplex PCR reads, holding one entry per CDR3 protein. Among hundreds of thousands of distinct CDR3 sequences, less than 25% were seen once, and the ten largest hold under 35%. V lost 0 bases and J 3 bases, leaving 8 bases between the germline ends. CDR3 length equals 15 residues. From germline, CDR1 is KGHDR and CDR2 SFDVKD.

The sample was blood. The chain recombines TRBV24-1 with TRBJ2-1; D remains unclear. The receptor was isolated from a man between 25 and 39 years old with Graves' ophthalmopathy. CDR3 nucleotides: TGTGCCACCAGTGATTTGGACCGAGGCTACAATGAGCAGTTCTTC. The encoded protein is CATSDLDRGYNEQFF.